This T cell receptor (beta chain) appears in the sequencing data of a study of shared clonotypes between healthy human individuals. Assay used: immunoSEQ multiplex PCR; TCRdb lists only in-frame clones, some missing. The data hold about 2.4 million clones, with roughly 92% observed a single time. Germline V CDR1 and CDR2: GTSNPN, SVGIG (reference sequence). CDR3 length equals 17 residues. V dropped 4 bases and J dropped 6 bases, with 25 bases sitting between them. The chain uses TRBV30 and TRBJ1-3; D is unresolved. Material: naive CD4+ T cells sorted from blood. Sample subset: CD45RA+ positively selected. The TCR sequence derives from a man aged 18 to 30 in good health. CDR3: CAWIGGLTPIKPNTIYF. The CDR3 DNA reads TGTGCCTGGATTGGTGGACTCACTCCCATAAAGCCAAACACCATATATTTT.